This T cell receptor beta chain derives from a study of blood T cell repertoires in COVID-19. The germline V gene has CDR1 SGHTA and CDR2 FQGTGA. This CDR3 is 13 amino acids long. After removal of 4 bases from V and 4 bases from J, the junction contained 2 bases not matched to a gene. Source study methods: How many nucleated cells were present was estimated from reference gene primer amplification. Profiling relied on immunoSEQ multiplex PCR, and the TCRdb table lists in-frame clones only, not all of them. V and J calls and clone size follow that table, whereas D and trimming were derived from the DNA. This table has 150,000 to 200,000 clones, 83% appearing once.

The source material was peripheral blood. The receptor's source is a woman in her 70s with COVID-19, enrolled during active disease. The chain joins TRBV7-3 to TRBJ1-2; TRBD1 aligns across 8 bases. CDR3 coding DNA: TGTGCCAGCAGCTCCGGACAGGGCTATGGCTACACCTTC. This encodes CASSSGQGYGYTF.